This TCR beta chain was documented in a study of cytomegalovirus exposure and HLA in healthy donors. The CDR3 length is 16 residues. Germline values: CDR1 SEHNR, CDR2 FQNEAQ (reference sequence). PCR involved 60 Vbeta and 13 Jbeta primers. Generated by immunoSEQ multiplex PCR, the TCRdb table keeps only in-frame clones and is missing some. The sample shows around 200,000 clones, around three quarters of them seen only once. This clone has just a few counts. At one of its ends the junction is not consistent with the germline gene, which may arise from a read error. The chain is built from TRBV7-9 and TRBJ2-1; 13 bases line up with TRBD2. This TCR was recovered from a woman under 40 in good health and CMV-seropositive. Source material: PBMCs. CDR3 sequence (DNA): TGTTCCAGCAGCTTAGCGACTAGCGGGAGGAAGGATGAGCAGTTCTTC. This sequence encodes CSSSLATSGRKDEQFF.